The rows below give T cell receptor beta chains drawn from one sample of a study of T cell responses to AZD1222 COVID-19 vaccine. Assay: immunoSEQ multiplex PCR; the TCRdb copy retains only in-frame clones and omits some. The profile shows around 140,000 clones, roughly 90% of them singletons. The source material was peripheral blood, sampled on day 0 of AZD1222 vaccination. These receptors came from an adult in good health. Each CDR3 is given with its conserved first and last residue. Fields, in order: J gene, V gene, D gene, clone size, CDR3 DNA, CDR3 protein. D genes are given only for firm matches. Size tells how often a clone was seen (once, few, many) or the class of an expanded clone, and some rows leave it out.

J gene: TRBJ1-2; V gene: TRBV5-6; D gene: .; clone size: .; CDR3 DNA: TGTGCCAGCAGCTTGGGCCCAACAGGGAGGTATGGCTACACCTTC; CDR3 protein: CASSLGPTGRYGYTF
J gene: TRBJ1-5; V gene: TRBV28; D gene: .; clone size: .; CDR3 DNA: TGTGCCAGCAGTTTATACCTGGGACCCCGTAAGGGGAATCAGCCCCAGCATTTT; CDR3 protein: CASSLYLGPRKGNQPQHF
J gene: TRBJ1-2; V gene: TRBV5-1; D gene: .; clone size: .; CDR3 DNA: TGCGCCAGCGGCGAAGGGCCGGGGGAGTATGGCTACACCTTC; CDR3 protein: CASGEGPGEYGYTF
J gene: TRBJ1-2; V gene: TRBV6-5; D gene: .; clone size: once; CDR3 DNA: TGTGCCAGCAGTTACGGGGAGGGAACCTATGGCTACACCTTC; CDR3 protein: CASSYGEGTYGYTF
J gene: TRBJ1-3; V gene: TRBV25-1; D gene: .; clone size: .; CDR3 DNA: TGTGCCAGCTCCGGGACAGGAAACACCATATATTTT; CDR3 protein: CASSGTGNTIYF
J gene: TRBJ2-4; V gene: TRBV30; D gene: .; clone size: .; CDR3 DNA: TGTGCCTGGAGGGGCTATGGGGCCTTTCAGTACTTC; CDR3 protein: CAWRGYGAFQYF
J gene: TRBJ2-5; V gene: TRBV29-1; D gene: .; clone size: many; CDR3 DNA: TGCAGCGGGAGGGCACAGGCGGAGACCCAGTACTTC; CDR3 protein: CSGRAQAETQYF
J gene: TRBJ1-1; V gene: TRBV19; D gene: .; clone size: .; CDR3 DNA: TGTGCCAGTAGTATAGGGGGGGGATTGACTGAAGCTTTCTTT; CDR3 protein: CASSIGGGLTEAFF
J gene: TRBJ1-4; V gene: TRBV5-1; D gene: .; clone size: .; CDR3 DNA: TGCGCCAGCAGCCGGGACGGAGATGAAAAACTGTTTTTT; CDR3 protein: CASSRDGDEKLFF
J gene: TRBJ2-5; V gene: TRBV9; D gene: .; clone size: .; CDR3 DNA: TGTGCCAGCAGCGTAGATGCGGGCAAGACCCAGTACTTC; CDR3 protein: CASSVDAGKTQYF
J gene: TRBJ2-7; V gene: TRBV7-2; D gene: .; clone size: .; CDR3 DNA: TGTGCCAGCAGCTTAGCGCGGTCTTTCTACGAGCAGTACTTC; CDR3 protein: CASSLARSFYEQYF
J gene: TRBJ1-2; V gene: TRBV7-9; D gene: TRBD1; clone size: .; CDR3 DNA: TGTGCCAGCAGCTCGAATGGGGACAGGGGGCGACTTGGCTACACCTTC; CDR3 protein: CASSSNGDRGRLGYTF
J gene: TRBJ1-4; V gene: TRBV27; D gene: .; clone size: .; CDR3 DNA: TGTGCCAGCAGTTTATCCCCCCCCTCAAAACTGTTTTTT; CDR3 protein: CASSLSPPSKLFF
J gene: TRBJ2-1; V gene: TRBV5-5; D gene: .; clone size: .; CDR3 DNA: TGTGCCAGCTTAGGGGCTACGTGGAATGAGCAGTTCTTC; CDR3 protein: CASLGATWNEQFF
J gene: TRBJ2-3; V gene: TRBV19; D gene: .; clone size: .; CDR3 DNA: TGTGCCAGTAGTGGGGCGGTTTCCACAGATACGCAGTATTTT; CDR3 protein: CASSGAVSTDTQYF
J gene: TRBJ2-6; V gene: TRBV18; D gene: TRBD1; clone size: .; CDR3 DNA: TGTGCCAGCTCACCACTGGGACAGGGGGCGCCTGGGGCCAACGTCCTGACTTTC; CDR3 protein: CASSPLGQGAPGANVLTF
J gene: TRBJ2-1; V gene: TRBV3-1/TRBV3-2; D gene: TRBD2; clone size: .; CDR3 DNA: TGTGCCAGCAACCTAACTATAGCGGGACGGAAGGAGCAGTTCTTC; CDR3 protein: CASNLTIAGRKEQFF
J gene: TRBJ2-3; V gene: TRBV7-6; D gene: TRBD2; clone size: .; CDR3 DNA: TGTGCCAGCAGCCTACGGACTAGCGGGAGTGGAGAAGATACGCAGTATTTT; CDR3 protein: CASSLRTSGSGEDTQYF
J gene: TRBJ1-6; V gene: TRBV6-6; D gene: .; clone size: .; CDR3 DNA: TGTGCCAGCACCCCTTCCGGGGGGTTGGTTAATTCACCCCTCCACTTT; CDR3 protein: CASTPSGGLVNSPLHF
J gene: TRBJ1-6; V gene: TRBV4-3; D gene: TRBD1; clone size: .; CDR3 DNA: TGCGCCAGCAGCCTAGGGACAGGGCTGGTGTCACCCCTCCACTTT; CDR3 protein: CASSLGTGLVSPLHF
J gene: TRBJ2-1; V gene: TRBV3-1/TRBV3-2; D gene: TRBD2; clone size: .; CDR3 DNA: TGTGCCAGCAGCCTTGGGGGAGGGAGTGGAGAGCAGTTCTTC; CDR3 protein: CASSLGGGSGEQFF
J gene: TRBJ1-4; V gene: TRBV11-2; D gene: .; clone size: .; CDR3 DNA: TGTGCCAGCAGCTTTAGTGCAGGAAAACTGTTTTTT; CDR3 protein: CASSFSAGKLFF
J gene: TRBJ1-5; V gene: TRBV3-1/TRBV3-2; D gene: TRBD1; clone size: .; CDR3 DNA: TGTGCCAGCACCCGTGGAGGCCGGACAGGGCCTTATAGCAATCAGCCCCAGCATTTT; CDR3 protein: CASTRGGRTGPYSNQPQHF
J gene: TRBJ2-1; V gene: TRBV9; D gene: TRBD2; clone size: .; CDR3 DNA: TGTGCCAGCAGCGAGGGACTAGCGGGATACAATGAGCAGTTCTTC; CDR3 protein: CASSEGLAGYNEQFF
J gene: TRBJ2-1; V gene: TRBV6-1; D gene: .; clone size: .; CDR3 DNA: TGTGCCAGCAGTGAAAACGTAGACCGTACCTACAATGAGCAGTTCTTC; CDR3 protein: CASSENVDRTYNEQFF
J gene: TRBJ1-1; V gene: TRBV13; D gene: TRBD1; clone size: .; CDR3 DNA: TGTGCCAGTGAGACAGGGCAGGGGACTGAAGCTTTCTTT; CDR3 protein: CASETGQGTEAFF
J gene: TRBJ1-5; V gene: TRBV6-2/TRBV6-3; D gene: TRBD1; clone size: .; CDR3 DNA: TGTGCCAGCAGCCCAACAGGGGGCGTTCTAAGACAGCCCCAGCATTTT; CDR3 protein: CASSPTGGVLRQPQHF
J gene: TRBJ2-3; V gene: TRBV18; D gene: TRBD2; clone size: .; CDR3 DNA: TGTGCCAGCTCACCCGGAACTAGCGGGAGGGCCACAGATACGCAGTATTTT; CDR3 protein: CASSPGTSGRATDTQYF
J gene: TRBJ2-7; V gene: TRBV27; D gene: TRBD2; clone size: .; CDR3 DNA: TGTGCCAGCAGTTTTAGCGGGAGCTACGAGCAGTACTTC; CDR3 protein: CASSFSGSYEQYF
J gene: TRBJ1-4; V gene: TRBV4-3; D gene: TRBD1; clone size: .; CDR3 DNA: TGCGCCAGCAGCCCTCAGGACAGGGGGCTAACTAATGAAAAACTGTTTTTT; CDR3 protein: CASSPQDRGLTNEKLFF